A single sample gave rise to the 15 T cell receptor beta chains below, sequenced in a study of CD8+CD57+ T cells in acquired aplastic anemia. Genomic DNA served as template for TCR beta VDJ and CDR3 profiling. TCRdb independently ran MiXCR on the reads; one entry per CDR3 protein. The data show 180,000 or so distinct CDR3 sequences, roughly half seen once. The specimen was sorted CD4+, CD8+, or CD8+CD57+ T cells (not recorded which) from PBMCs. These receptors were collected from a human donor in good health.

This clonotype was picked up many times. The chain joins TRBV18 to TRBJ2-7; D ambiguous. Trimming cost V 3 bases and J 0 bases, with 12 bases left between them. Germline assignment: CDR1 KGHSH and CDR2 LQKENI. CDR3 length: 15 amino acids. CDR3 in DNA: TGTGCCAGCTCACCTGGGTACCGGACCTCCTACGAGCAGTACTTC. Encoded protein: CASSPGYRTSYEQYF.

This CDR3 is CASSLAGPNNEQFF. DNA of the CDR3: TGTGCCAGCAGCTTAGCTGGTCCAAACAATGAGCAGTTCTTC. The chain carries TRBV7-2 and TRBJ2-1; D not resolved. CDR1 and CDR2 (germline): SGHTA, FQGNSA. Trimming pared 0 bases from V and 5 bases from J, leaving 8 bases between. The CDR3 length is 14 residues.

This clonotype has a count of ten or more. This chain links TRBV7-8 with TRBJ2-7, with D unclear. V gave up 0 bases and J gave up 4 bases, with 13 bases separating them. Germline V CDR1 and CDR2: SGHVS, FQNEAQ. The CDR3 loop spans 15 amino acids. The CDR3 loop is CASSLASSSVYEQYF. In DNA, the CDR3 is TGTGCCAGCAGCTTAGCGAGTTCCAGCGTATACGAGCAGTACTTC.

This clonotype was seen a single time. An end of the junction differs from the germline gene, which may be a read error. V gene TRBV7-9 combines with J gene TRBJ1-6, with TRBD1 matching over 8 bases. Germline CDR1 reads SEHNR; CDR2 reads FQNEAQ (reference sequence). The CDR3 has 15 amino acids. CDR3: CAGSTRTGINSPLHF. CDR3 in DNA: TGTGCCGGCAGCACTAGGACAGGGATTAATTCGCCCCTCCACTTT.

The gene calls are TRBV5-1 and TRBJ2-3; the match to TRBD1 covers 8 bases. V was pared by 2 bases and J by 1 base, with 3 bases of the junction left unmatched. The length of the CDR3 is 15 residues. CDR1 SGHRS and CDR2 YFSETQ come from the germline V gene. In DNA, the CDR3 is TGCGCCAGCAGCTTTCAGGGACAGGGCACAGATACGCAGTATTTT. It encodes CASSFQGQGTDTQYF.

This clonotype was seen many times. The chain couples TRBV19 to TRBJ1-2, with D unresolved. The CDR3 has 14 amino acids. CDR1 is LNHDA and CDR2 is SQIVND in the germline V gene (reference sequence). Trimming cost V 5 bases and J 8 bases, with 18 bases left between them. The CDR3 DNA reads TGTGCCAGTAGTCCTCGGGGTGGGGAACGCGGCTACACCTTC. Protein sequence: CASSPRGGERGYTF.

V usage is TRBV6-1 and J usage is TRBJ2-5; the match to TRBD1 covers 8 bases. From germline, CDR1 is MNHNS and CDR2 SASEGT. Losses at the gene ends were 2 bases for V and 5 bases for J; bases not matched to a gene: 10. CDR3 length equals 16 residues. The CDR3 DNA is TGTGCCAGCAGTGAAAGCTATGCAGGGGGCAGGGAGACCCAGTACTTC. Translation gives CASSESYAGGRETQYF.

The genes are TRBV7-3 and TRBJ2-2, with a possible D match to TRBD1 (7 bases). Trimming removed 5 bases at V and 1 base at J, with 14 bases between. The CDR3 runs to 16 residues. Germline V lookup: CDR1 SGHTA, CDR2 FQGTGA. CDR3 nucleotides: TGTGCCAGCAGCCCCCAGGGGGGCCGGAACACCGGGGAGCTGTTTTTT. This gives the protein CASSPQGGRNTGELFF. Full variable domain (rest looked up from reference TRBV7-3 and TRBJ2-2): GAGVSQTPSNKVTEKGKYVELRCDPISGHTALYWYRQSLGQGPEFLIYFQGTGAADDSGLPNDRFFAVRPEGSVSTLKIQRTERGDSAVYLCASSPQGGRNTGELFFGEGSRLTVL.

This sequence joins TRBV30 and TRBJ2-7, with 9 bases lining up with TRBD2. The V gene end was trimmed by 1 base and the J gene end by 3 bases; junction bases not matched to a gene: 13. CDR3 length: 17 amino acids. Germline loops: CDR1 GTSNPN, CDR2 SVGIG (reference sequence). CDR3 in DNA: TGTGCCTGGAGTGAAATTGCGGGAGGGCCTAGAGACTACGAGCAGTACTTC. Its translation is CAWSEIAGGPRDYEQYF.

This chain connects TRBV7-6 to TRBJ1-2; D is ambiguous. The ends were cut back, 6 bases at V and 7 bases at J, with 15 bases in the middle. Per germline, CDR1 SGHVS and CDR2 FNYEAQ. The CDR3 has 13 amino acids. The CDR3 sequence is CASSNGIFGGYTF. The DNA of the CDR3 is TGTGCCAGCAGTAACGGGATCTTCGGTGGCTACACCTTC.

A note on this clonotype: This may stem from a read error, because a much larger clone lies one nucleotide away. This rearrangement joins TRBV24-1 to TRBJ2-1, with 8 bases that match TRBD1. Germline CDR1 is KGHDR and CDR2 is SFDVKD. The CDR3 is made up of 16 amino acids. The CDR3 spells CASSNKDRVRGNEQLF. In nucleotides, the CDR3 is TGTGCCAGCAGCAATAAGGACAGGGTCAGGGGCAATGAGCAGCTCTTC.

The chain employs TRBV20-1 and TRBJ2-1; D remains ambiguous. This CDR3 region has 13 residues. With 5 bases removed from V and 3 bases from J, the gap between germline ends came to 11 bases. CDR1 is DFQATT and CDR2 is SNEGSKA in the germline V gene (reference sequence). CDR3 coding DNA: TGCAGTGCTGGTTTAAACCTCTACAATGAGCAGTTCTTC. This sequence encodes CSAGLNLYNEQFF.

This clonotype was seen repeatedly, ten times or more. V usage is TRBV7-9 and J usage is TRBJ2-7; unclear D gene. The CDR3 loop spans 15 amino acids. Germline lookup yields CDR1 SEHNR and CDR2 FQNEAQ (reference sequence). Between the trimmed V and J ends, which lost 0 bases and 0 bases, there was a span of 9 bases. The CDR3 protein is CASSLAGVSSYEQYF. DNA for the CDR3: TGTGCCAGCAGCTTAGCTGGAGTGAGCTCCTACGAGCAGTACTTC.

This clonotype was found many times. V usage is TRBV6-2 or TRBV6-3 and J usage is TRBJ2-5, with 7 nucleotides matching TRBD1. V lost 5 bases, J lost 2 bases, and 5 bases stayed unmatched. The CDR3 is made up of 14 amino acids. The germline V gene has CDR1 MNHEY and CDR2 SVGEGT. In DNA form, the CDR3 reads TGTGCCAGCAGTGTCCTACAGGGGCAAGAGACCCAGTACTTC. Translated, it gives CASSVLQGQETQYF.

This clonotype was found many times. The chain recombines TRBV6-1 with TRBJ1-3; D possibly corresponds to TRBD1 (6 bases). The V and J ends lost 4 bases and 4 bases respectively, with 14 bases between them. The CDR3 length is 15 residues. Germline CDR1 and CDR2: MNHNS and SASEGT. CDR3 residues: CASSVAGATGNTIYF. The CDR3 region has the DNA TGTGCCAGCAGTGTTGCAGGGGCAACCGGAAACACCATATATTTT.